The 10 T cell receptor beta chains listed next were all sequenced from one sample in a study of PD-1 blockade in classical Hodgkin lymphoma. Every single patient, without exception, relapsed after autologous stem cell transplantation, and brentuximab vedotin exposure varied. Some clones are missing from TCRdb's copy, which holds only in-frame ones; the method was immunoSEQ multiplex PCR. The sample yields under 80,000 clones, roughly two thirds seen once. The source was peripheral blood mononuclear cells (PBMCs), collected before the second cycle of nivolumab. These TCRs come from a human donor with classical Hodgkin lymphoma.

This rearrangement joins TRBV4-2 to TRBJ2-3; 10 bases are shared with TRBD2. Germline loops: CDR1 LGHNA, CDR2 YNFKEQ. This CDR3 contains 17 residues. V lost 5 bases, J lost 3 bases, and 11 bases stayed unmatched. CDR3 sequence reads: CASSSQQAGGRTDTQYF. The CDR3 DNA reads TGTGCCAGCAGCTCGCAGCAAGCGGGAGGGAGGACAGATACGCAGTATTTT.

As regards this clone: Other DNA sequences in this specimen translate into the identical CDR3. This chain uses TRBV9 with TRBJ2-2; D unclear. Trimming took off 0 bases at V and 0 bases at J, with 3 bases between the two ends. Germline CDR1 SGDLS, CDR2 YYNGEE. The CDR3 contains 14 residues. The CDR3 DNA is TGTGCCAGCAGCGTAGGCCCGAACACCGGGGAGCTGTTTTTT. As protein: CASSVGPNTGELFF. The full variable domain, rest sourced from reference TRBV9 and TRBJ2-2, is DSGVTQTPKHLITATGQRVTLRCSPRSGDLSVYWYQQSLDQGLQFLIQYYNGEERAKGNILERFSAQQFPDLHSELNLSSLELGDSALYFCASSVGPNTGELFFGEGSRLTVL.

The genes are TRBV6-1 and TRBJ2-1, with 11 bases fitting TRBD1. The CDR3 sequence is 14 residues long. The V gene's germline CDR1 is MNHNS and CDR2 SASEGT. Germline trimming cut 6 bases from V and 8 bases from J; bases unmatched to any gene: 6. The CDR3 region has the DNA TGTGCCAGCAGCCTCCGGACAGGGGGCGATGAGCAGTTCTTC. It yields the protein CASSLRTGGDEQFF.

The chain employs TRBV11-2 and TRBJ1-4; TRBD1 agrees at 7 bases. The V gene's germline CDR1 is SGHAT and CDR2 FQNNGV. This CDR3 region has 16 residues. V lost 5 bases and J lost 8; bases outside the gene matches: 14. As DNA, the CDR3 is TGTGCCAGCAGCGATCAGGGGGGAGGAGTTGGGGAAAAACTGTTTTTT. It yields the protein CASSDQGGGVGEKLFF.

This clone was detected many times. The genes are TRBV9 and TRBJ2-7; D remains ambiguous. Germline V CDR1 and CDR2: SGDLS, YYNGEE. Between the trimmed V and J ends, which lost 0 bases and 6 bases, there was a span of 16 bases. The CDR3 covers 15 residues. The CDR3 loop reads CASSVAGVQMGEQYF. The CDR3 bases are TGTGCCAGCAGCGTAGCTGGGGTACAGATGGGCGAGCAGTACTTC.

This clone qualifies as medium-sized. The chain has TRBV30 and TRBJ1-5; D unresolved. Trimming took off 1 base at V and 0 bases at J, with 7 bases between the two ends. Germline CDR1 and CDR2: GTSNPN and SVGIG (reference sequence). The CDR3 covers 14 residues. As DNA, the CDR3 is TGTGCCTGGAGTGGTGTTTATAGCAATCAGCCCCAGCATTTT. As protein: CAWSGVYSNQPQHF.

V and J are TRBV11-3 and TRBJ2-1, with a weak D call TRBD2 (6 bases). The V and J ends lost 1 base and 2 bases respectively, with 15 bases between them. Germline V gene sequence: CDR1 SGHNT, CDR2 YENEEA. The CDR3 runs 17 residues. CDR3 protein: CASSLGIGGPTYNEQFF. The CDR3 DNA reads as TGTGCCAGCAGCTTAGGCATAGGAGGGCCCACCTACAATGAGCAGTTCTTC.

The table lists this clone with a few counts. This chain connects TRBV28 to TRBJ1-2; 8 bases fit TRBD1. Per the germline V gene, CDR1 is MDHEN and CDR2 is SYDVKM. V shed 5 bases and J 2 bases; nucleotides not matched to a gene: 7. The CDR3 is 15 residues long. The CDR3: CASSRGTGLNYGYTF. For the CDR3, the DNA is TGTGCCAGCAGTCGAGGGACAGGTCTAAACTATGGCTACACCTTC.

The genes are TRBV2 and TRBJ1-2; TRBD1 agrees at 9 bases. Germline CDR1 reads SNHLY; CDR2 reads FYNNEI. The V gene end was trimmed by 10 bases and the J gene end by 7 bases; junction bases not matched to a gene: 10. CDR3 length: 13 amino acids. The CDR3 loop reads CATPGTGFVGYTF. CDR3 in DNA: TGTGCCACGCCCGGGACAGGGTTCGTTGGCTACACCTTC. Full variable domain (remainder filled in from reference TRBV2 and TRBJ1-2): EPEVTQTPSHQVTQMGQEVILRCVPISNHLYFYWYRQILGQKVEFLVSFYNNEISEKSEIFDDQFSVERPDGSNFTLKIRSTKLEDSAMYFCATPGTGFVGYTFGSGTRLTVV.

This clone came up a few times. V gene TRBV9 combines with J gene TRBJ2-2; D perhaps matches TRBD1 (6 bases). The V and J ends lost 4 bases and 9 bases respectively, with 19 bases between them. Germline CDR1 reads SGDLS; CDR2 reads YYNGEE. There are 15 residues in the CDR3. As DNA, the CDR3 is TGTGCCAGCAGCTCCCCTGGGGGCCTGCGTCGGGAGCTGTTTTTT. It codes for CASSSPGGLRRELFF.